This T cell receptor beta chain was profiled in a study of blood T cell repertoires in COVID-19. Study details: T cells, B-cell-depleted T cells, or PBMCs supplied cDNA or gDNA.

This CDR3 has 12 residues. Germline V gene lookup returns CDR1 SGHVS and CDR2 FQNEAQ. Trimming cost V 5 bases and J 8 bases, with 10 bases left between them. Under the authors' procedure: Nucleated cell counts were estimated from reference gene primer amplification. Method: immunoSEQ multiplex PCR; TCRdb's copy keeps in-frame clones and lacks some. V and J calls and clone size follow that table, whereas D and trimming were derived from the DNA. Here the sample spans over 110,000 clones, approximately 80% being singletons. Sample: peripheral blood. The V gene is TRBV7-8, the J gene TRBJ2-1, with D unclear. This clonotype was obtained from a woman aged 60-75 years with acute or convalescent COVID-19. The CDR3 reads CASSPARYEQFF. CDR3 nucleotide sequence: TGTGCCAGCAGCCCTGCGCGGTATGAGCAGTTCTTC.